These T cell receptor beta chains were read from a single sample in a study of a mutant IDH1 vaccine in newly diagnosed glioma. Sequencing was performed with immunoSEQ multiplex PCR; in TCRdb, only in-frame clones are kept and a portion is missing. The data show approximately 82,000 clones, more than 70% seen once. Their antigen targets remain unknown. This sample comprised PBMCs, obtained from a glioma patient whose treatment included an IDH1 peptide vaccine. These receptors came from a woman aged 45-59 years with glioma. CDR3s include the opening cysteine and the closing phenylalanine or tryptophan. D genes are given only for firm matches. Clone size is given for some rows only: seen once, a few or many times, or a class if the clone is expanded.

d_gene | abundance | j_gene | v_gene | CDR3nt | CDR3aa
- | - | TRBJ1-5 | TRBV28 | TGTGCCAGCAGTTCCCCCCTCAAGCCCCAGCATTTT | CASSSPLKPQHF
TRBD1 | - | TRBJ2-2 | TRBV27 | TGTGCCAGCTCCCGGACAGGAAACACCGGGGAGCTGTTTTTT | CASSRTGNTGELFF
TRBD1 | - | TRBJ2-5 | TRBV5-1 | TGCGCCAGCAGCTTGGACAGGGGGCAAGAGACCCAGTACTTC | CASSLDRGQETQYF
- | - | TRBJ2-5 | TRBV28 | TGTGCTAGCACTACACACCAAGAGACCCAGTACTTC | CASTTHQETQYF
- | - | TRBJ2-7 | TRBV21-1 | TGTGCCAGCAGTCGTCCGAGAGAACAGACAGGTCCCGAGCAGTACTTC | CASSRPREQTGPEQYF
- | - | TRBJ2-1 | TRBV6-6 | TGTGCCAGCAGTAACTTATTCAATGAGCAGTTCTTC | CASSNLFNEQFF
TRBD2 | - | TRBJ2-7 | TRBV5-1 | TGCGCCAGCACGCTGATTGGACTAGCGGGAGACGAGCAGTACTTC | CASTLIGLAGDEQYF
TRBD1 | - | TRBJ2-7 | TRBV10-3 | TGTGCCATCAGTGAACAGACAGGGGGCCTCTACGAGCAGTACTTC | CAISEQTGGLYEQYF
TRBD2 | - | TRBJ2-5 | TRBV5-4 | TGTGCCAGCAGTTACCCAAACGCGGGGGAAGAGACCCAGTACTTC | CASSYPNAGEETQYF
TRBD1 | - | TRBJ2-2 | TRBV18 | TGTGCCAGCTCCGGGACAGGGACCGGGGAGCTGTTTTTT | CASSGTGTGELFF
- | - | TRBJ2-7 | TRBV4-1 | TGCGCCAGCAGCCAATACAGGGGGGAGGGTAGGTACGAGCAGTACTTC | CASSQYRGEGRYEQYF
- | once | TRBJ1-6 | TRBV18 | TGTGCCAGCTCACCGGGACCCAATTCACCCCTCCACTTT | CASSPGPNSPLHF
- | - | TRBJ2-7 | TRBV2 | TGTGCCAGCAGGGGGACCAGCGCGGGTTACGAGCAGTACTTC | CASRGTSAGYEQYF
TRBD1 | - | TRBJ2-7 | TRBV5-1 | TGCGCCAGCAGCGAAGGGACAGCAAGCTCCTACGAGCAGTACTTC | CASSEGTASSYEQYF
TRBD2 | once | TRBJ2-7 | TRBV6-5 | TGTGCCAGCAGTTTTACTAGCGGGAGTCTTGAGCAGTACTTC | CASSFTSGSLEQYF
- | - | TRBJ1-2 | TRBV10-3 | TGTGCCATCAGTGAGGGCCCGACAGGAGCTAACTATGGCTACACCTTC | CAISEGPTGANYGYTF
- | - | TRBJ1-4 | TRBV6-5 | TGTGCCAGCAGCCCCGTTGTGGGATCCTATGAAAAACTGTTTTTT | CASSPVVGSYEKLFF
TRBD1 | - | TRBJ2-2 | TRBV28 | TGTGCCAGCAGTTTGGTTAAGGACAGGACGAACACCGGGGAGCTGTTTTTT | CASSLVKDRTNTGELFF
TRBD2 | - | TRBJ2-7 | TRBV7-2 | TGTGCCAGCAGCTTGAGGGTAGCGGGATACTACGAGCAGTACTTC | CASSLRVAGYYEQYF
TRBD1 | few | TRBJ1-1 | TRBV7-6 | TGTGCCAGCAGCTTGGGACAGGGGGCGGACACTGAAGCTTTCTTT | CASSLGQGADTEAFF
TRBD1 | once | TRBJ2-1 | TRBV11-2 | TGTGCCAGCAGCTTCCCTGGGGACAGGGAAACAAATGAGCAGTTCTTC | CASSFPGDRETNEQFF
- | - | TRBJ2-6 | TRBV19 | TGTGCCAGTAGTCCAGGGATTACTGGGGCCAACGTCCTGACTTTC | CASSPGITGANVLTF
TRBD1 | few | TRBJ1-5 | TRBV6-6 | TGTGCCAGCAGAGACAGGGAGGGGGATCAGCCCCAGCATTTT | CASRDREGDQPQHF
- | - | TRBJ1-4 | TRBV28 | TGTGCCAGCAGACGGTACGGAGAAAAACTGTTTTTT | CASRRYGEKLFF
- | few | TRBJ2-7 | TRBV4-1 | TGCGCCAGCAGCCAAGAAATTTTTGGGGTGGACGAGCAGTACTTC | CASSQEIFGVDEQYF
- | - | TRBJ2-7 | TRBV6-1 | TGTGCCAGCAGTGAAGGTGCGGGGGCTACCTACGAGCAGTACTTC | CASSEGAGATYEQYF
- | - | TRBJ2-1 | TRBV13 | TGTGCCAGCAGCTTGAACAATGAGCAGTTCTTC | CASSLNNEQFF
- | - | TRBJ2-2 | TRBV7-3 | TGTGCCAGCAGCCTGGACTACACCGGGGAGCTGTTTTTT | CASSLDYTGELFF
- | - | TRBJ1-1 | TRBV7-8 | TGTGCCAGCAGCTTAGGAACTGCAGACTCGAACACTGAAGCTTTCTTT | CASSLGTADSNTEAFF
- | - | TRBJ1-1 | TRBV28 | TGTGCCAGCAGTTTATTCCCTGCAGGGAAGACTGAAGCTTTCTTT | CASSLFPAGKTEAFF
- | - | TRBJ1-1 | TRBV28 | TGTGCCAGCAGTTTATGGGGTCTGAGGAAGGGAGCTTTCTTT | CASSLWGLRKGAFF
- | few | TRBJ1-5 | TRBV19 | TGTGCCAGTAGTCCCCACGTCGGTATTAGCAATCAGCCCCAGCATTTT | CASSPHVGISNQPQHF
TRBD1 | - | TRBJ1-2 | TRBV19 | TGTGCCAGCCTCCGGGACAGGGAGTATGGCTACACCTTC | CASLRDREYGYTF
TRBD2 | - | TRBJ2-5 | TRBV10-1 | TGCGCCAGCAGTAGCGGAGCGGGAGAAGAGACCCAGTACTTC | CASSSGAGEETQYF
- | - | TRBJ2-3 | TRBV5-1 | TGCGCCAGCAATAGTCAATGGGCAGATACGCAGTATTTT | CASNSQWADTQYF
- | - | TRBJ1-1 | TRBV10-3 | TGTGCCATCAGTGAGCCGACAGGCATGAACACTGAAGCTTTCTTT | CAISEPTGMNTEAFF
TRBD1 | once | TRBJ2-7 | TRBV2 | TGTGCCAGCAGTGCCGGGACAGTCACCTACGAGCAGTACTTC | CASSAGTVTYEQYF
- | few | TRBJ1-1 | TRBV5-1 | TGCGCCAGCAGCTCCTCTAGCGGGAGGAACCCCCCCGGAGCTTTCTTT | CASSSSSGRNPPGAFF
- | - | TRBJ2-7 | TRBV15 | TGTGCCACCAGCAGAGGACAGAACTACGAGCAGTACTTC | CATSRGQNYEQYF
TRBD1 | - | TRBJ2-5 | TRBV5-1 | TGCGCCAGCAGCTCCTACCCGACAGGGCAAGAGACCCAGTACTTC | CASSSYPTGQETQYF
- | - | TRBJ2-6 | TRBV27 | TGTGCCAGCAGTTTCCAGCCCTCTGGGGCCAACGTCCTGACTTTC | CASSFQPSGANVLTF
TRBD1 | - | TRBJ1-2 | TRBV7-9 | TGTGCCAGCAGCTTAGCAAAGGGACAGGGTTTCTATGGCTACACCTTC | CASSLAKGQGFYGYTF
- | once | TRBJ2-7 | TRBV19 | TGTGCCAGTAGCCCATCCGGGGGCCGACCCTACGAGCAGTACTTC | CASSPSGGRPYEQYF
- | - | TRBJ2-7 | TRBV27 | TGTGCCAGCAGTTTTTGGGGAGCGTCCGCCTACGAGCAGTACTTC | CASSFWGASAYEQYF
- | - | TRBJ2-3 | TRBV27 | TGTGCCAGCAGGAGCACAGATACGCAGTATTTT | CASRSTDTQYF
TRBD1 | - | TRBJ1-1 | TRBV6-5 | TGTGCCAGCAGTTACTCTAACAGGGGGACTGAAGCTTTCTTT | CASSYSNRGTEAFF
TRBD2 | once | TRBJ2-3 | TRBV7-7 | TGTGCTAGCAGCCCGGGCCGGGAGGGCACAGATACGCAGTATTTT | CASSPGREGTDTQYF
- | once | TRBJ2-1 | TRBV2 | TGTGCCAGCAGCGGACATGAGGGGAGCTCCTACAATGAGCAGTTCTTC | CASSGHEGSSYNEQFF